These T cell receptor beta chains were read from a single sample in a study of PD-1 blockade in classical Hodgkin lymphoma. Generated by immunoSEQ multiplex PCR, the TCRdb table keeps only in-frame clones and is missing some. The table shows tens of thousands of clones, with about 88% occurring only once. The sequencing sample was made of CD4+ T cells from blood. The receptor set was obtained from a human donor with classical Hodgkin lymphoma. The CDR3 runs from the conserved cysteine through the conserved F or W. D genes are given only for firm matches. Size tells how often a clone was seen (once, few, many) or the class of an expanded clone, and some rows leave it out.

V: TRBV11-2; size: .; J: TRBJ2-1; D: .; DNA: TGTGCCAGCAGCTTTCGGCCCCAGGGTAATGAGCAGTTCTTC; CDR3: CASSFRPQGNEQFF
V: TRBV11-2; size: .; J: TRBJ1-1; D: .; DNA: TGTGCCAGCAGCTCCCGACAGGCGAACACTGAAGCTTTCTTT; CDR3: CASSSRQANTEAFF
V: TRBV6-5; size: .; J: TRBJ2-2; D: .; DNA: TGTGCCAGCAGTTACTCGCAGGGAGGCTACGGGGAGCTGTTTTTT; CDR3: CASSYSQGGYGELFF
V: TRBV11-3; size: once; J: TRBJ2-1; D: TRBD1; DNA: TGTGCCAGCAGCCCAACAGGGGGTCCTTACAATGAGCAGTTCTTC; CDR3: CASSPTGGPYNEQFF
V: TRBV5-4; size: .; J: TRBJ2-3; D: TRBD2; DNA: TGTGCCAGCAGCTTGGCGGCGGGAGGGATCACAGATACGCAGTATTTT; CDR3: CASSLAAGGITDTQYF
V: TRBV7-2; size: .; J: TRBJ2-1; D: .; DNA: TGTGCCAGCAGTCTCCGGTCCGGCGGTACTGAGCAGTTCTTC; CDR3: CASSLRSGGTEQFF
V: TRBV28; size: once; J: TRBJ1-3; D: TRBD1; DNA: TGTGCCAGCAGCTCCTATGGAGGGGGCGCGGATTTAAACACCATATATTTT; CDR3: CASSSYGGGADLNTIYF
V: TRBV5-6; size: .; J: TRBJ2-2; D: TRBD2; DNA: TGTGCCAGCAGCGGACTAGCGGCCGGGGAGCTGTTTTTT; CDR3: CASSGLAAGELFF
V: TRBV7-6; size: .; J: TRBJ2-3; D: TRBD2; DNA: TGTGCCAGCAGCTACCGGACTAGCGGCACAGATACGCAGTATTTT; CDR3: CASSYRTSGTDTQYF
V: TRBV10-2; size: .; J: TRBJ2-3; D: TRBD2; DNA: TGCGCCAGCAGTGTTCTAGCGGAGACAGATACGCAGTATTTT; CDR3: CASSVLAETDTQYF
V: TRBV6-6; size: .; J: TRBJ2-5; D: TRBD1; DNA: TGTGCCAGCAGTCACGGGACAGCTCAAGAGACCCAGTACTTC; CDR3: CASSHGTAQETQYF
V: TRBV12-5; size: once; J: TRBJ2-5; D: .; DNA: TGTGCTAGTGGGCTTGGACAGCTCCAAGAGACCCAGTACTTC; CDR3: CASGLGQLQETQYF
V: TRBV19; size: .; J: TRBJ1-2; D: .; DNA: TGTGCCAGTAGCCCCGACGGTACCTATGGCTACACCTTC; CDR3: CASSPDGTYGYTF
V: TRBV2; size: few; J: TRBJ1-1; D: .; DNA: TGTGCCAGCAGGAGGGGTTTGGACACTGAAGCTTTCTTT; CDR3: CASRRGLDTEAFF
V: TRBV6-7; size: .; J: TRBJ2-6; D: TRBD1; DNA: TGTGCCAGCAGTTACGGGACAGGGCCCCCTGGGGCCAACGTCCTGACTTTC; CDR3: CASSYGTGPPGANVLTF
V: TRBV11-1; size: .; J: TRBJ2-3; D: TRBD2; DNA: TGTGCCAGCAGCTGGGAGGGGCCTAGCGCTAGGGATACGCAGTATTTT; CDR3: CASSWEGPSARDTQYF
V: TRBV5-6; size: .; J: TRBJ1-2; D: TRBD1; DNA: TGTGCCAGCAGCTTGCCGACAGGGGAACTCTACACCTTC; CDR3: CASSLPTGELYTF
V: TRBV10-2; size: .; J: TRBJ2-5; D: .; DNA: TGCGCCAGCACCCCTGTAGACCGAGGGACCCAGTACTTC; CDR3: CASTPVDRGTQYF
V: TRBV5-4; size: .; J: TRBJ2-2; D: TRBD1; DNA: TGTGCCAGCAGCTCGGGACAGGCGAACACCGGGGAGCTGTTTTTT; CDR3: CASSSGQANTGELFF
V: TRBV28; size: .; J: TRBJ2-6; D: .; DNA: TGTGCCAGCAGGGGCCCTGGGGCCAACGTCCTGACTTTC; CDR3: CASRGPGANVLTF
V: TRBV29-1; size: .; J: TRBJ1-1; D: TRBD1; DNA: TGCAGCGTTGAGGTTGAGGGGGCCTGGACTGAAGCTTTCTTT; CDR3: CSVEVEGAWTEAFF
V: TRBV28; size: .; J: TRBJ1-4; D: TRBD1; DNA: TGTGCCAGCGCACAGGCGAGGGGGCTAGATGAAAAACTGTTTTTT; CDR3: CASAQARGLDEKLFF
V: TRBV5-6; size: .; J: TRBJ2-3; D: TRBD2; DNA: TGTGCCAGCAGTTACGGGACTAGCGGGAGGCTTACAGATACGCAGTATTTT; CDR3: CASSYGTSGRLTDTQYF
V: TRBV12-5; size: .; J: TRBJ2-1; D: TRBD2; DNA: TGTGCTAGTGGTTTGGTCCGGACTAGCGGCTACAATGAGCAGTTCTTC; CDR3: CASGLVRTSGYNEQFF
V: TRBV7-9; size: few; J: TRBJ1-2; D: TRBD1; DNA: TGTGCCAGCAGCTTAGTGGACAGGGGTAACTATGGCTACACCTTC; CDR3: CASSLVDRGNYGYTF
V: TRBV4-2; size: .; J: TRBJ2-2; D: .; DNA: TGTGCCAGCAGCCAAGCAGGGTCGAACACCGGGGAGCTGTTTTTT; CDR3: CASSQAGSNTGELFF
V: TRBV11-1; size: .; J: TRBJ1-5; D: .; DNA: TGTGCCAGCAGCCTAATGGGGAATAGCAATCAGCCCCAGCATTTT; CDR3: CASSLMGNSNQPQHF
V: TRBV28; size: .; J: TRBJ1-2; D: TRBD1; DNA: TGTGCCAGCACCCAAGGACAGGGTAAATTAGGCTACACCTTC; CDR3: CASTQGQGKLGYTF
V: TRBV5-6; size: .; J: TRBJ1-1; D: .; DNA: TGTGCCAGCAGCCATGTGGCGGGGCGTCTTACTGAAGCTTTCTTT; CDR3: CASSHVAGRLTEAFF
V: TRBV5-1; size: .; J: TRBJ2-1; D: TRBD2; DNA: TGCGCCAGCAGCACCTCTAGCGGGCAGGGTGAGCAGTTCTTC; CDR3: CASSTSSGQGEQFF
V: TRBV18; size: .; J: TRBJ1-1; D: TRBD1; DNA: TGTGCCAGCTCCCCGGGACAGGGGCATCTCCAAGCTTTCTTT; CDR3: CASSPGQGHLQAFF
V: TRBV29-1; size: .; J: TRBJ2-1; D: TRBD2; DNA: TGCAGCGTCCTCGGGACTAGCGGGGGTATCAATGAGCAGTTCTTC; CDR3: CSVLGTSGGINEQFF
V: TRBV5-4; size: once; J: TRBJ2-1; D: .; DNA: TGTGCCAGCAGCCCGGAGCGAGACCTCTCCTACAATGAGCAGTTCTTC; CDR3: CASSPERDLSYNEQFF
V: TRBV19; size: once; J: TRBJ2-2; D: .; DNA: TGTGCCAGTAGTCCTCGAGGAGGGGACACCGGGGAGCTGTTTTTT; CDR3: CASSPRGGDTGELFF
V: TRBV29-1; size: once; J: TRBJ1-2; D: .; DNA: TGCAGCGTTGAACCCTGGCGGGATGGCTACACCTTC; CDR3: CSVEPWRDGYTF
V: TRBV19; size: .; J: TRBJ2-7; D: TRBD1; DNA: TGTGCCAGTAGTCGGACAGGGGGAGCCTACGAGCAGTACTTC; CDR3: CASSRTGGAYEQYF